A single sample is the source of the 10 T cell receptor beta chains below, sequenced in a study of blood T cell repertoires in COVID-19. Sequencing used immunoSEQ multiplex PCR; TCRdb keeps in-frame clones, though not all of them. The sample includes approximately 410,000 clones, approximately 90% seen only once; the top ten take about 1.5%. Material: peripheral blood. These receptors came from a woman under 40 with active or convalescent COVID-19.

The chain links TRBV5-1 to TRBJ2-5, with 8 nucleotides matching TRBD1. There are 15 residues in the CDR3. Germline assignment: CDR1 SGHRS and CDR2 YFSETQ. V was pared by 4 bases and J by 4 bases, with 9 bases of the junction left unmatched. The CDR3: CASSLMTGAGETQYF. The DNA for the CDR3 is TGCGCCAGCAGCCTAATGACAGGGGCGGGAGAGACCCAGTACTTC. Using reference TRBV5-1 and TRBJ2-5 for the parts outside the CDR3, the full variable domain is KAGVTQTPRYLIKTRGQQVTLSCSPISGHRSVSWYQQTPGQGLQFLFEYFSETQRNKGNFPGRFSGRQFSNSRSEMNVSTLELGDSALYLCASSLMTGAGETQYFGPGTRLLVL.

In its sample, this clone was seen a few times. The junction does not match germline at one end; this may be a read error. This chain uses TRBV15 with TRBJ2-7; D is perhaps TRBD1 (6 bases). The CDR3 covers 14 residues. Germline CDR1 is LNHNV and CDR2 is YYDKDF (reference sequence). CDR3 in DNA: TGTGCCACCAGCAGAGACAGGGGATCCTCCGAGCAGTACTTC. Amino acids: CATSRDRGSSEQYF.

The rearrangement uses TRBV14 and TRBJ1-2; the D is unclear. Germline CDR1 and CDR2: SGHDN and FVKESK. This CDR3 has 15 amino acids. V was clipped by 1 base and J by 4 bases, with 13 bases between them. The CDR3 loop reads CASSQVSDTLYGYTF. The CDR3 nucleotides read TGTGCCAGCAGCCAAGTTTCAGACACGCTCTATGGCTACACCTTC.

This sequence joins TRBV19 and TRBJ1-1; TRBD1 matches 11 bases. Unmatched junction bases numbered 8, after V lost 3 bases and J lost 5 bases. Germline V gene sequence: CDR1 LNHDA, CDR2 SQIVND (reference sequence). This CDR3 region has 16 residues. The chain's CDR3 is CASSIGQGARETEAFF. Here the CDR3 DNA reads TGTGCCAGTAGTATCGGACAGGGGGCGCGGGAAACTGAAGCTTTCTTT.

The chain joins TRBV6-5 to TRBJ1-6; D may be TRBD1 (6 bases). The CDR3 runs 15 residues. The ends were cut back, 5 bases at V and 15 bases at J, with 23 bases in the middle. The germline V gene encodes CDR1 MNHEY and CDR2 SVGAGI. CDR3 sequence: CASSSQRDTFSHLHF. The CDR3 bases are TGTGCCAGCAGTAGCCAACGGGACACCTTTTCTCACCTCCACTTT.

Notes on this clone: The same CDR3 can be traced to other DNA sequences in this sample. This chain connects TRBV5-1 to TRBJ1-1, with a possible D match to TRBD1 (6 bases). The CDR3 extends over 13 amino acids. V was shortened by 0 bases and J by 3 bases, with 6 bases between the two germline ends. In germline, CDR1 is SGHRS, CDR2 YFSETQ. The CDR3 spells CASSLDRDTEAFF. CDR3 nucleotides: TGCGCCAGCAGCTTGGACAGGGACACTGAAGCTTTCTTT. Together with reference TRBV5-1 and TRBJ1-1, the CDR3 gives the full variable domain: KAGVTQTPRYLIKTRGQQVTLSCSPISGHRSVSWYQQTPGQGLQFLFEYFSETQRNKGNFPGRFSGRQFSNSRSEMNVSTLELGDSALYLCASSLDRDTEAFFGQGTRLTVV.

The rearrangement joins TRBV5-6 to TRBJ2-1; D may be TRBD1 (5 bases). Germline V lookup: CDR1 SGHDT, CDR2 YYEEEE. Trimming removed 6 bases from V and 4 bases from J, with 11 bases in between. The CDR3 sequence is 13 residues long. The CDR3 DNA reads TGTGCCAGCACCCCCAGACAGTACAATGAGCAGTTCTTC. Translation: CASTPRQYNEQFF.

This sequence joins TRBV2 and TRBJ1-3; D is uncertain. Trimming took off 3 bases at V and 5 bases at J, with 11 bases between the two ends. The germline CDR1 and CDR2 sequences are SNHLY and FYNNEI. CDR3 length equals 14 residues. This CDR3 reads CASSEYNGRNTIYF. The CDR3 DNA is TGTGCCAGCAGTGAGTACAATGGGCGAAACACCATATATTTT. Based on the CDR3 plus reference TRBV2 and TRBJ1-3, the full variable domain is EPEVTQTPSHQVTQMGQEVILRCVPISNHLYFYWYRQILGQKVEFLVSFYNNEISEKSEIFDDQFSVERPDGSNFTLKIRSTKLEDSAMYFCASSEYNGRNTIYFGEGSWLTVV.

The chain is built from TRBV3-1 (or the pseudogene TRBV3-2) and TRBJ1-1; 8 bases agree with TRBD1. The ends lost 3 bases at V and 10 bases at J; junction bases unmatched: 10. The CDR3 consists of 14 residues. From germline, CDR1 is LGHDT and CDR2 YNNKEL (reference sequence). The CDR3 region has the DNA TGTGCCAGCAGCCAGCAGGGGGCGCTGATAGGAGCTTTCTTT. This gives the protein CASSQQGALIGAFF.

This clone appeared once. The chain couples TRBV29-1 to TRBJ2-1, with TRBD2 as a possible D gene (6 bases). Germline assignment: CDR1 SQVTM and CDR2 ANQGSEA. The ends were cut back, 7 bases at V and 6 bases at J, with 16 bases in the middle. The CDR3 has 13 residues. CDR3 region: CSALAVLFNEQFF. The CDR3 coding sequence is TGCAGCGCATTAGCGGTCCTTTTCAATGAGCAGTTCTTC.